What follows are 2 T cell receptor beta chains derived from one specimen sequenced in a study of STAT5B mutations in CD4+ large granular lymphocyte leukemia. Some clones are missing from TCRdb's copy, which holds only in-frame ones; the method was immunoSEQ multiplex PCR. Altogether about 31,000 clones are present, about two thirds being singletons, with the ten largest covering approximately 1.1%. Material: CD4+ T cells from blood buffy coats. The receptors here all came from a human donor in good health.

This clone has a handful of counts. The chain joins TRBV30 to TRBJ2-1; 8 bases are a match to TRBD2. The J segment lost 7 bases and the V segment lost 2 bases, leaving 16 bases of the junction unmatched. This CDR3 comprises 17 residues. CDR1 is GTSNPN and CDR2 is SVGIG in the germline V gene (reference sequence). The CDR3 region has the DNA TGTGCCTGGAGTCGACTCCTTGGACTAGCCGGAAAGAATGAGCAGTTCTTC. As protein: CAWSRLLGLAGKNEQFF.

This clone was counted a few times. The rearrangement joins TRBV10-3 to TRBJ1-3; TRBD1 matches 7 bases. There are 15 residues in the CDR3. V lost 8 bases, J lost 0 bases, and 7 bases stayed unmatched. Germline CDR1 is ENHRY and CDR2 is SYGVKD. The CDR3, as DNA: TGTGCCATCCAGGGGGGGGACGGCTCTGGAAACACCATATATTTT. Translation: CAIQGGDGSGNTIYF.